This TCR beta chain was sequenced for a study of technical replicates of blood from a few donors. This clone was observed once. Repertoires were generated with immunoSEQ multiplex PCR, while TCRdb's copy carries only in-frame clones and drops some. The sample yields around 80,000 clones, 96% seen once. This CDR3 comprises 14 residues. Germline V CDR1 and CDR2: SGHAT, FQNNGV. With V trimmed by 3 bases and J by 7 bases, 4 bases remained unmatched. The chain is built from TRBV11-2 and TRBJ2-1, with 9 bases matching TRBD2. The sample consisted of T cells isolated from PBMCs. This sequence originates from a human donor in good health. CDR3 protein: CASSLASGVNEQFF. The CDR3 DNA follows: TGTGCCAGCAGCTTGGCTAGCGGGGTGAATGAGCAGTTCTTC.